Listed below are T cell receptor beta chains from one sample, sequenced in a study of cytomegalovirus exposure and HLA in healthy donors. Using immunoSEQ multiplex PCR, the repertoire was profiled, and TCRdb retains in-frame clones only, with some absent. The table has approximately 100,000 clones, 76% seen once. The source material was PBMCs. These receptors were collected from a woman aged 45-65 years in good health and CMV-seropositive. Each CDR3 is given with its conserved first and last residue. D genes are given only for firm matches. Clone size is shown for a subset of rows, as once, few, many or a class of expanded clone.

>TRBD1|.|TRBJ2-7|TRBV5-6
TGTGCCAGCAGCTTGGATCAGGGACAGAGGGGCGAGCAGTACTTC
CASSLDQGQRGEQYF
>TRBD1|.|TRBJ2-7|TRBV7-9
TGTGCCACGAGACAGGGATGGGAGCAGTACTTC
CATRQGWEQYF
>.|few|TRBJ2-5|TRBV15
TGTGCCACCAGCAGAGGGTGGGTGGGAGCAGAGACCCAGTACTTC
CATSRGWVGAETQYF
>TRBD2|.|TRBJ2-3|TRBV7-3
TGTGCCAGCAGCGTAGCGGGAGGGCCGGAAGATACGCAGTATTTT
CASSVAGGPEDTQYF
>.|few|TRBJ2-4|TRBV4-2
TGTGCCAGCAGCCAATGGTTTGGGGCTTTAGCCAAAAACATTCAGTACTTC
CASSQWFGALAKNIQYF
>.|.|TRBJ2-5|TRBV13
TGTGCCAGCAGCCTAAGGCGCGGAGCGTACCAAGAGACCCAGTACTTC
CASSLRRGAYQETQYF
>.|.|TRBJ2-6|TRBV27
TGTGCCAGCAGTCCCTACGCAGGGCGGTCTGGGGCCAACGTCCTGACTTTC
CASSPYAGRSGANVLTF
>TRBD2|.|TRBJ2-1|TRBV29-1
TGCAGCGTTGAAGGCGGGGGGGATTACAATGAGCAGTTCTTC
CSVEGGGDYNEQFF
>.|.|TRBJ2-7|TRBV10-3
TGTGCCATCAGCACCGGGACGGGAGCTTCCCACGAGCAGTACTTC
CAISTGTGASHEQYF
>TRBD2|.|TRBJ2-2|TRBV7-9
TGTGCCAGCAGCCCAGGACAAGCGGGGACCGGGGAGCTGTTTTTT
CASSPGQAGTGELFF
>TRBD2|once|TRBJ2-1|TRBV9
TGTGCCAGCAAGTATAACAGGGTTAAAAAGACTAGCGGGGGGTGCTCCTACAATGAGCAGTTCTTC
CASKYNRVKKTSGGCSYNEQFF
>TRBD2|.|TRBJ2-2|TRBV7-3
TGTGCCAGCAGCCAAAGGGGAGGGCCTTTCTCAACCGGGGAGCTGTTTTTT
CASSQRGGPFSTGELFF
>.|.|TRBJ1-6|TRBV7-9
TGTGCCAGCAGCTGGAGTGGGGGCAGGAATTCACCCCTCCACTTT
CASSWSGGRNSPLHF
>.|.|TRBJ2-5|TRBV29-1
TGCAGCGCCACTGGGGGCCGGCTCCAAGAGACCCAGTACTTC
CSATGGRLQETQYF
>.|few|TRBJ1-1|TRBV18
TGTGCCAGCTCACCACGCGGGGGGGGCACTGTCGGCACTGAAGCTTTCTTT
CASSPRGGGTVGTEAFF
>TRBD1|.|TRBJ2-1|TRBV15
TGTGCCACCAGCAGAGACTCAGGGGGGCAGTTCTTC
CATSRDSGGQFF
>.|.|TRBJ2-3|TRBV10-3
TGTGCCATCAGTAACGGACGGGGGGATACGCAGTATTTT
CAISNGRGDTQYF
>.|.|TRBJ2-7|TRBV6-5
TGTGCCAGCAGCCCGAGCAGGGGATCCTACGAGCAGTACTTC
CASSPSRGSYEQYF
>TRBD1|.|TRBJ2-1|TRBV7-6
TGTGCCAGCAGCTTAAATGGACAGGGTAACGATGAGCAGTTCTTC
CASSLNGQGNDEQFF
>.|.|TRBJ2-3|TRBV25-1
TGTGCCAGCAGTGGGGGAGTCAGCACAGATACGCAGTATTTT
CASSGGVSTDTQYF
>.|once|TRBJ1-2|TRBV6-5
TGTGCCAGCAGTTCCGGGATAAGCGGAGATGGCTACACCTTC
CASSSGISGDGYTF
>TRBD2|.|TRBJ2-1|TRBV11-2
TGTGCCAGCAGCTTAGTGGCGGGCGCGGGGGTTTACAATGAGCAGTTCTTC
CASSLVAGAGVYNEQFF
>TRBD2|.|TRBJ2-7|TRBV13
TGTGCCAGCAGCGCGGGACTAGACGGCGAGCAGTACTTC
CASSAGLDGEQYF
>.|once|TRBJ1-4|TRBV7-9
TGTGCCAGCAGCTTAGGTGGGGCCGAAAAACTGTTTTTT
CASSLGGAEKLFF
>.|few|TRBJ1-5|TRBV21-1
TGTGCCAGCAGCAAAGTCGGGTTCAATCAGCCCCAGCATTTT
CASSKVGFNQPQHF
>.|.|TRBJ2-2|TRBV7-9
TGTGCCAGCAGCCCAGGTGGGCCCGGGGAGCTGTTTTTT
CASSPGGPGELFF
>.|.|TRBJ2-7|TRBV10-3
TGTGCCATCAGTGAGGGGCCAGACTCCTACGAGCAGTACTTC
CAISEGPDSYEQYF
>.|.|TRBJ2-5|TRBV9
TGTGCCAGCAGCGTAGTACAGGGCGGACAAGAGACCCAGTACTTC
CASSVVQGGQETQYF
>.|.|TRBJ1-3|TRBV18
TGTGCCAGCTCACCGAACTTAGTCCCCTCTGGAAACACCATATATTTT
CASSPNLVPSGNTIYF
>TRBD1|once|TRBJ1-1|TRBV19
TGTGCCAGTAGTCCCCGACAGGGATGGGGGAACACTGAAGCTTTCTTT
CASSPRQGWGNTEAFF
>.|few|TRBJ2-7|TRBV7-6
TGTGCCAGCAGCTTAGCGGGGGGAGGCACCTACGAGCAGTACTTC
CASSLAGGGTYEQYF
>TRBD1|once|TRBJ2-7|TRBV7-8
TGTGCCAGCAGCCTAGTCCTCCCGACAGGGGCCCCCTACGAGCAGTACTTC
CASSLVLPTGAPYEQYF
>.|.|TRBJ1-2|TRBV7-9
TGTGCCAGCAGCTACTCACCGTCACGCGCTTTAAACTATGGCTACACCTTC
CASSYSPSRALNYGYTF
>.|.|TRBJ2-5|TRBV6-1
TGTGCCAGCACCCAGGGAGTGGGACAAGTGGAGACCCAGTACTTC
CASTQGVGQVETQYF
>.|.|TRBJ1-3|TRBV9
TGTGCCAGCAGCGTAGACAGGGCCGGAAACACCATATATTTT
CASSVDRAGNTIYF
>.|.|TRBJ2-2|TRBV29-1
TGCAGCGTTGAGGGGAGCCCGAACACCGGGGAGCTGTTTTTT
CSVEGSPNTGELFF
>.|.|TRBJ2-3|TRBV27
TGTGCCAGCAGTTTATCCCGGTCGGATACGCAGTATTTT
CASSLSRSDTQYF
>.|.|TRBJ1-6|TRBV13
TGTGCCAGCAGCTTACGGAGCTCCTATAATTCACCCCTCCACTTT
CASSLRSSYNSPLHF
>.|.|TRBJ2-2|TRBV9
TGTGCCAGCAGCGTAGGGGGGGTCCGAGGGACCGGGGAGCTGTTTTTT
CASSVGGVRGTGELFF
>.|.|TRBJ2-3|TRBV7-3
TGTGCCAGCAGCACACAGGCGCTTGGGAAGGCAGATACGCAGTATTTT
CASSTQALGKADTQYF
>TRBD2|once|TRBJ2-3|TRBV19
TGTGCCAGTAGTATAGGCTCAGGACTAGCGGGACCCACAGATACGCAGTATTTT
CASSIGSGLAGPTDTQYF
>.|.|TRBJ2-3|TRBV7-2
TGTGCCAGCAGTTCAGTGCCAGATACGCAGTATTTT
CASSSVPDTQYF
>TRBD1|.|TRBJ2-7|TRBV18
TGTGCCAGCTCTCCCAGGGGGCAGAACGAGCAGTACTTC
CASSPRGQNEQYF